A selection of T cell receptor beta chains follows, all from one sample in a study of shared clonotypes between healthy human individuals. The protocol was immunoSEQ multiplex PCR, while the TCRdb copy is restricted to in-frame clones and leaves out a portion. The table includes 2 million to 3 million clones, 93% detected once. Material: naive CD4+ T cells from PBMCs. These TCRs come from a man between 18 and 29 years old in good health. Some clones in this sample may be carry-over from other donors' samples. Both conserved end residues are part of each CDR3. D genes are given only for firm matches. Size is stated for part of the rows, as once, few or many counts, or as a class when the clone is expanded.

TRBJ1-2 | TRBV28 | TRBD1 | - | CASSTFGTGSFGYGYTF | TGTGCCAGCAGTACCTTTGGGACAGGGTCGTTCGGATATGGCTACACCTTC
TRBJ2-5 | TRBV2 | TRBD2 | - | CASRKWLAGKEETQYF | TGTGCCAGCCGTAAGTGGCTAGCGGGAAAGGAGGAGACCCAGTACTTC
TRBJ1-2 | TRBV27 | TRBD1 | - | CASSLSRTGSNYGYTF | TGTGCCAGCAGTTTATCGAGGACAGGAAGTAACTATGGCTACACCTTC
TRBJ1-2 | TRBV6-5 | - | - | CASSYSSGAAGYGYTF | TGTGCCAGCAGTTACTCTTCCGGGGCTGCTGGCTATGGCTACACCTTC
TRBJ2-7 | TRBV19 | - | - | CASSSGVPTYEQYF | TGTGCCAGTAGTTCAGGCGTTCCCACCTACGAGCAGTACTTC
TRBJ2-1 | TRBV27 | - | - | CASSQGIEQFF | TGTGCCAGCAGCCAAGGGATCGAGCAGTTCTTC
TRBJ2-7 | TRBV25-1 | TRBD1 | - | CASSVPGQPFYEQYF | TGTGCCAGCAGTGTCCCGGGACAGCCTTTTTACGAGCAGTACTTC
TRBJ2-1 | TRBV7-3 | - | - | CASSLVSYNEQFF | TGTGCCAGCAGCCTAGTCTCCTACAATGAGCAGTTCTTC
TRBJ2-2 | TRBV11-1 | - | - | CASSLSGTRNTGELFF | TGTGCCAGCAGCTTGTCCGGGACGCGGAACACCGGGGAGCTGTTTTTT
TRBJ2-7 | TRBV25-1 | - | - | CASSEAGQYEQYF | TGTGCCAGCAGTGAGGCAGGGCAATACGAGCAGTACTTC
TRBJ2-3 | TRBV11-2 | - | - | CASSLRDTQYF | TGTGCCAGCAGCTTGCGGGATACGCAGTATTTT
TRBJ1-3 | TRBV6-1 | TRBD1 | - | CASSITTGVGNTIYF | TGTGCCAGCAGTATAACGACAGGGGTTGGAAACACCATATATTTT
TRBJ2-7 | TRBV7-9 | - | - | CASSLAGKSPYEQYF | TGTGCCAGCAGCTTAGCCGGGAAGAGTCCCTACGAGCAGTACTTC
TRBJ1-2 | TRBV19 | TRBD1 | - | CASTLPPPTPRDRRPWGYTF | TGTGCCAGTACTTTACCCCCACCCACACCCCGGGACAGGAGACCTTGGGGCTACACCTTC
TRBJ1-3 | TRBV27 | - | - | CASSLGGVPGRNTIYF | TGTGCCAGCAGTTTGGGTGGGGTTCCGGGGAGAAACACCATATATTTT
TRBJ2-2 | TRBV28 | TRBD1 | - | CASRGTGRTGELFF | TGTGCCAGCAGGGGGACAGGGCGGACCGGGGAGCTGTTTTTT
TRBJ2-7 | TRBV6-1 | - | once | CAALTSWPYEQYF | TGTGCCGCCCTAACATCCTGGCCCTACGAGCAGTACTTC
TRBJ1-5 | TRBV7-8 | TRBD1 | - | CASSLALSGTGGQPQHF | TGTGCCAGCAGCTTAGCCCTCTCCGGGACAGGGGGCCAGCCCCAGCATTTT
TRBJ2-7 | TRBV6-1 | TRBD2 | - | CASSEGVAGVFDEQYF | TGTGCCAGCAGTGAGGGGGTAGCGGGAGTCTTCGACGAGCAGTACTTC
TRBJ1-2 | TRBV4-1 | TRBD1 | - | CASSRGQEHYGYTF | TGCGCCAGCAGCCGAGGACAGGAACACTATGGCTACACCTTC
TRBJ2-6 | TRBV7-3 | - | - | CASSLLSGASGANVLTF | TGTGCCAGCAGCTTATTGTCAGGAGCCTCTGGGGCCAACGTCCTGACTTTC
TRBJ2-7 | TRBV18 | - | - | CASSVGGPTGEQYF | TGTGCCAGCTCAGTTGGAGGGCCAACGGGGGAGCAGTACTTC
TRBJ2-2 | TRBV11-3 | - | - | CASSLGGWRVHTGELFF | TGTGCCAGCAGCTTGGGGGGTTGGAGGGTCCACACCGGGGAGCTGTTTTTT
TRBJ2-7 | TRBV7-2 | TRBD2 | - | CASSRAPTSGPYEQYF | TGTGCCAGCAGCCGTGCCCCGACTAGCGGGCCATACGAGCAGTACTTC
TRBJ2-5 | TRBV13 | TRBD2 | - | CASSRGTSGRKETQYF | TGTGCCAGCAGCCGTGGGACTAGCGGGAGGAAAGAGACCCAGTACTTC
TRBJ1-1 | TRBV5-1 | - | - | CASSPRGGMNTEAFF | TGCGCCAGCAGCCCTAGAGGGGGGATGAACACTGAAGCTTTCTTT
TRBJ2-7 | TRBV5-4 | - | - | CASTSGAGLEQYF | TGTGCCAGCACCTCAGGGGCAGGTTTGGAGCAGTACTTC
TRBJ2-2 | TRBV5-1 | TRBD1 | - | CASRYTTGVNTGELFF | TGCGCCAGCAGATATACGACAGGGGTGAACACCGGGGAGCTGTTTTTT
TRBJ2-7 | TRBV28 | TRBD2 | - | CASSLVLAGDGSEQYF | TGTGCCAGCAGTTTGGTTCTAGCGGGAGATGGTAGCGAGCAGTACTTC
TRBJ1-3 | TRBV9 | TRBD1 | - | CASSVNAGTGPNTIYF | TGTGCCAGCAGCGTAAACGCCGGGACAGGGCCAAACACCATATATTTT
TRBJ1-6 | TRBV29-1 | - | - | CSVYVEGSPLHF | TGCAGCGTTTATGTCGAGGGGTCACCCCTCCACTTT
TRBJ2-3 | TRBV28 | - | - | CASSPASGGGSTDTQYF | TGTGCCAGCAGCCCGGCTAGTGGGGGAGGAAGCACAGATACGCAGTATTTT
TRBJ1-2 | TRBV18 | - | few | CASSPLSGGLNYGYTF | TGTGCCAGCTCACCTCTATCCGGGGGCCTTAACTATGGCTACACCTTC
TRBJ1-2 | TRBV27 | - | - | CASRTESYGYTF | TGTGCCAGCAGAACAGAGAGTTATGGCTACACCTTC
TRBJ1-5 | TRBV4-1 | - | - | CASSPRGVRNQPQHF | TGCGCCAGCAGCCCGCGAGGAGTGCGCAATCAGCCCCAGCATTTT
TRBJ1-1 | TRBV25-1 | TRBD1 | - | CASSDLGQGRHTEAFF | TGTGCCAGCAGTGACCTAGGACAGGGGAGACACACTGAAGCTTTCTTT
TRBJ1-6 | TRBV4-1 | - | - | CASSQVGTRNSPLHF | TGCGCCAGCAGCCAAGTTGGGACACGTAATTCACCCCTCCACTTT
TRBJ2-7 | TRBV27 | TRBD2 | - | CASSLRTPSSGAAYEQYF | TGTGCCAGCAGTCTCCGAACACCGAGTAGCGGGGCCGCCTACGAGCAGTACTTC
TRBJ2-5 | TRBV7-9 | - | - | CASSPDRSQETQYF | TGTGCCAGCAGCCCCGACAGGAGCCAAGAGACCCAGTACTTC
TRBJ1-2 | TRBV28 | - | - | CASSLLGVSYTF | TGTGCCAGCAGTTTATTGGGAGTGAGCTACACCTTC
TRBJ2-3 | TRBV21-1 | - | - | CASSIPGPVGERRTDTQYF | TGTGCCAGCAGCATCCCTGGACCTGTGGGGGAGCGACGCACAGATACGCAGTATTTT
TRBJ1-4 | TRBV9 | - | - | CASSVGEGFREKLFF | TGTGCCAGCAGCGTAGGCGAGGGTTTCAGAGAAAAACTGTTTTTT
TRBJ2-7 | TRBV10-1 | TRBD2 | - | CASSSASGAYEQYF | TGCGCCAGCAGTAGTGCTAGCGGGGCCTACGAGCAGTACTTC
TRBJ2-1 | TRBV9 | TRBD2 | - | CASSGLRWREDGYNEQFF | TGTGCCAGCAGCGGTTTGCGGTGGCGGGAGGATGGCTACAATGAGCAGTTCTTC